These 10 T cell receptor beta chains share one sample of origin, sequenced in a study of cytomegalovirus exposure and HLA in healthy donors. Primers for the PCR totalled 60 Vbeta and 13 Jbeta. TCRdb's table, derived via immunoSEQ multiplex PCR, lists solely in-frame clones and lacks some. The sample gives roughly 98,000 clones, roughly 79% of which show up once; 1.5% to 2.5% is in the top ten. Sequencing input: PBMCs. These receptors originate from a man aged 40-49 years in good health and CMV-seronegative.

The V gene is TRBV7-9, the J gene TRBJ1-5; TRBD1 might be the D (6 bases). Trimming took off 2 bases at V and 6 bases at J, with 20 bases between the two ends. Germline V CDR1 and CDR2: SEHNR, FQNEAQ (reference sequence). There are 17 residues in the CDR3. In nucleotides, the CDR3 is TGTGCCAGCAGCTTAATTACGCCGGGGGGCAAGGCTCAGCCCCAGCATTTT. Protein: CASSLITPGGKAQPQHF. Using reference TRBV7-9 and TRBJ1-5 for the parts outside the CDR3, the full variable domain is DTGVSQNPRHKITKRGQNVTFRCDPISEHNRLYWYRQTLGQGPEFLTYFQNEAQLEKSRLLSDRFSAERPKGSFSTLEIQRTEQGDSAMYLCASSLITPGGKAQPQHFGDGTRLSIL.

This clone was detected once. The CDR3 bases are TGCGCCAGCAGCCAGGAAACCACCGGGACAGGACAAGAGACCCAGTACTTC. Amino acids: CASSQETTGTGQETQYF. The V gene is TRBV4-1, the J gene TRBJ2-5; 8 bases map to TRBD1. This CDR3 region has 17 residues. Germline V gene sequence: CDR1 MGHRA, CDR2 YSYEKL. V lost 3 bases to trimming and J lost 2 bases; unmatched junction nucleotides: 11.

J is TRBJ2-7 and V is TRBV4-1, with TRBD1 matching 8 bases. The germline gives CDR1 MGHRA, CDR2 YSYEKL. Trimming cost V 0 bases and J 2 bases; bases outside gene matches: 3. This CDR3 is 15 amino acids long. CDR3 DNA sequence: TGCGCCAGCAGCCAAGAGAACAGGGGGGCCTACGAGCAGTACTTC. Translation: CASSQENRGAYEQYF.

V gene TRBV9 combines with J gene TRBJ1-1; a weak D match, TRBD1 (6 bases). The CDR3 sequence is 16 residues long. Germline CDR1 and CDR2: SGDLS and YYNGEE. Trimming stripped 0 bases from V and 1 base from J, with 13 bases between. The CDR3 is CASSVAEGQPNTEAFF. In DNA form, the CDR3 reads TGTGCCAGCAGCGTAGCTGAAGGACAGCCGAACACTGAAGCTTTCTTT.

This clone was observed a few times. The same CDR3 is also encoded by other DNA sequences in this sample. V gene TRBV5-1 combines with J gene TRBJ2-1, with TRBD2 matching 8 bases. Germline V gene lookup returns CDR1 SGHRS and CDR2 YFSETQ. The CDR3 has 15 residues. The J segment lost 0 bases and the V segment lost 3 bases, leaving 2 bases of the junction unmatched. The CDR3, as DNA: TGCGCCAGCAGCTCCACTAGCGGCTCCTACAATGAGCAGTTCTTC. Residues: CASSSTSGSYNEQFF. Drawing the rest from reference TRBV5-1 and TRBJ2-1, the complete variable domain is KAGVTQTPRYLIKTRGQQVTLSCSPISGHRSVSWYQQTPGQGLQFLFEYFSETQRNKGNFPGRFSGRQFSNSRSEMNVSTLELGDSALYLCASSSTSGSYNEQFFGPGTRLTVL.

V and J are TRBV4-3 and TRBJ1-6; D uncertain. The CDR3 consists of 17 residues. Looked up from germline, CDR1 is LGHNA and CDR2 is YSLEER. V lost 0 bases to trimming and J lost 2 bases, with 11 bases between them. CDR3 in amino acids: CASSQDFVLAYNSPLHF. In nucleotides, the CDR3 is TGCGCCAGCAGCCAAGATTTTGTACTCGCCTATAATTCACCCCTCCACTTT.

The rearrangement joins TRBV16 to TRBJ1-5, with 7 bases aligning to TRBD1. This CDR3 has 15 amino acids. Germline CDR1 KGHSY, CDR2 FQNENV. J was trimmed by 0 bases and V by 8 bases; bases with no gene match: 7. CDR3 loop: CASLQGTDSNQPQHF. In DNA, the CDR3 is TGTGCCAGCTTACAAGGGACAGATAGCAATCAGCCCCAGCATTTT.

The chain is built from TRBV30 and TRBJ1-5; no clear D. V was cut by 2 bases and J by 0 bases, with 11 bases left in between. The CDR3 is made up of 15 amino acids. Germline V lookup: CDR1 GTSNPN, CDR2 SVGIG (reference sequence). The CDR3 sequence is CAWSNSPYSNQPQHF. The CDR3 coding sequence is TGTGCCTGGAGTAACAGTCCTTATAGCAATCAGCCCCAGCATTTT.

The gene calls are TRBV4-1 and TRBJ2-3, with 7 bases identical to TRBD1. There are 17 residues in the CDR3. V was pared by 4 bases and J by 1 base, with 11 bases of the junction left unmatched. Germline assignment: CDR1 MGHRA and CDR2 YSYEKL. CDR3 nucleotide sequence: TGCGCCAGCAGCCCAGCCACGGTTGGACAGGGCACAGATACGCAGTATTTT. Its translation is CASSPATVGQGTDTQYF.

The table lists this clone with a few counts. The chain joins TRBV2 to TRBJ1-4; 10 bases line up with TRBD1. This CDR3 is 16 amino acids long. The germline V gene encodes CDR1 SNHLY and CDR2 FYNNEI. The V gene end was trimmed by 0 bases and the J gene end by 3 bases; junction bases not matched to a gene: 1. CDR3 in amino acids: CASSEAGQGPNEKLFF. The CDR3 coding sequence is TGTGCCAGCAGTGAAGCGGGACAGGGGCCTAATGAAAAACTGTTTTTT.